This T cell receptor beta chain was recovered during a study of blood T cell repertoires in COVID-19. Participants' own reports of clinical history determined their cohort assignment. Clones were sequenced by immunoSEQ multiplex PCR, and TCRdb holds only the in-frame ones, with some missing. The sample includes around 430,000 clones, just under 90% of them seen just once. This clone appeared a few times. The receptor's source is a woman aged 50 to 65 who had recovered from COVID-19. The sequenced sample consisted of PBMCs or T cells enriched from blood (not recorded which).

This CDR3 is CASSETGSSYNSPLHF. The CDR3 DNA is TGTGCCAGCAGTGAAACAGGGAGCTCCTATAATTCACCCCTCCACTTT. This chain links TRBV2 with TRBJ1-6; possible D gene TRBD1, 6 bases. This CDR3 contains 16 residues. Per the germline V gene, CDR1 is SNHLY and CDR2 is FYNNEI. With 2 bases removed from V and 0 bases from J, the gap between germline ends came to 8 bases. The full variable domain, with the rest looked up from reference TRBV2 and TRBJ1-6, is EPEVTQTPSHQVTQMGQEVILRCVPISNHLYFYWYRQILGQKVEFLVSFYNNEISEKSEIFDDQFSVERPDGSNFTLKIRSTKLEDSAMYFCASSETGSSYNSPLHFGNGTRLTVT.